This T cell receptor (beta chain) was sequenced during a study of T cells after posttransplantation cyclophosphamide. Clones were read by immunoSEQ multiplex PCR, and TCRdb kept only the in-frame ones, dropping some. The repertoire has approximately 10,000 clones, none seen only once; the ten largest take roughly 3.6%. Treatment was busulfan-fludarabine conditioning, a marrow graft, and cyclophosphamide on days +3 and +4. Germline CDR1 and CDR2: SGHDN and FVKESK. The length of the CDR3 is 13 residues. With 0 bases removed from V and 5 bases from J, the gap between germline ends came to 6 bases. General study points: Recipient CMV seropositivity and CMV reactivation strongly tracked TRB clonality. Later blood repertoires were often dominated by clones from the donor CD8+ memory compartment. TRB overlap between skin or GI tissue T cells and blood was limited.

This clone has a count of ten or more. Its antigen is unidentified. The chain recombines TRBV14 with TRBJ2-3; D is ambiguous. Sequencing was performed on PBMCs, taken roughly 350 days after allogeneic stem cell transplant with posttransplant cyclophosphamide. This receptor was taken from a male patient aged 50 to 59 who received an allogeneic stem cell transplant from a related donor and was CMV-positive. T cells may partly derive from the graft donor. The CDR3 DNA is TGTGCCAGCAGCCAAGAGCTGAGAGATACGCAGTATTTT. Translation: CASSQELRDTQYF.